Listed below are T cell receptor beta chains from one sample, sequenced in a study of ipilimumab plus nivolumab after autologous stem cell transplantation. Here immunoSEQ multiplex PCR was the method, and the copy in TCRdb shows in-frame clones only, minus some. This table holds 20,000 to 25,000 clones, just over 75% found once. The sequenced sample was PBMCs, obtained in a trial of ipilimumab plus nivolumab as post-transplant consolidation. These TCRs come from a male donor with diffuse large B-cell lymphoma. Both conserved end residues are part of each CDR3. The D gene is left open where the match is weak. Size is omitted from some rows. Given values are once, few, many or a class for expanded clones.

j_call,v_call,d_call,clone_size,cdr3_aa,cdr3_nt
TRBJ2-6,TRBV6-6,-,-,CASSNTGSGANVLTF,TGTGCCAGCAGTAACACAGGGTCTGGGGCCAACGTCCTGACTTTC
TRBJ2-7,TRBV2,-,-,CASSATTGNHEQYF,TGTGCCAGCAGTGCGACTACAGGGAATCACGAGCAGTACTTC
TRBJ1-5,TRBV4-2,-,few,CASSQQQAGSNQPQHF,TGTGCCAGCAGCCAACAACAGGCGGGGAGCAATCAGCCCCAGCATTTT
TRBJ1-4,TRBV5-1,-,few,CASSLSRNGYNEKLFF,TGCGCCAGCAGCTTGTCCCGCAACGGTTATAATGAAAAACTGTTTTTT
TRBJ2-5,TRBV7-2,-,-,CASSSLRLVRGLAQYF,TGTGCCAGCAGCTCCCTACGACTAGTACGAGGGTTGGCCCAGTACTTC
TRBJ2-1,TRBV5-4,TRBD2,-,CASSFTSGSYNEQFF,TGTGCCAGCAGCTTCACTAGCGGTTCCTACAATGAGCAGTTCTTC
TRBJ2-3,TRBV7-2,-,-,CASSLLPGTDTQYF,TGTGCCAGCAGCTTACTACCGGGGACGGATACGCAGTATTTT
TRBJ1-1,TRBV19,-,few,CASSLTSNTEAFF,TGTGCCAGTAGCCTCACATCGAACACTGAAGCTTTCTTT
TRBJ2-7,TRBV28,TRBD1,-,CASTTGTGYNEQYF,TGTGCCAGCACCACCGGGACAGGGTACAACGAGCAGTACTTC
TRBJ2-1,TRBV5-1,TRBD2,once,CASSWGLAGGGEQFF,TGCGCCAGCAGCTGGGGACTAGCGGGGGGAGGTGAGCAGTTCTTC
TRBJ2-2,TRBV5-6,-,few,CASSLRQGSTTGELFF,TGTGCCAGCAGCTTGCGGCAGGGAAGTACCACCGGGGAGCTGTTTTTT
TRBJ1-1,TRBV7-2,-,-,CASKGEWQTNTEAFF,TGTGCCAGCAAGGGCGAGTGGCAGACGAACACTGAAGCTTTCTTT
TRBJ2-1,TRBV6-5,-,-,CASSYFPGADYNEQFF,TGTGCCAGCAGTTACTTTCCGGGGGCCGACTACAATGAGCAGTTCTTC
TRBJ1-3,TRBV5-1,-,-,CASSLDTGSYTIYF,TGCGCCAGCAGCTTGGATACAGGGAGTTACACCATATATTTT
TRBJ1-4,TRBV9,-,few,CASSVGGTADEKLFF,TGTGCCAGCAGCGTAGGCGGGACGGCCGATGAAAAACTGTTTTTT
TRBJ2-7,TRBV28,-,-,CASSGSPEQYF,TGTGCCAGTAGTGGGAGCCCCGAGCAGTACTTC
TRBJ2-5,TRBV27,TRBD2,-,CASGLAGIQETQYF,TGTGCCAGCGGCCTAGCGGGGATTCAAGAGACCCAGTACTTC
TRBJ1-1,TRBV9,-,-,CASSPGGFGTEAFF,TGTGCCAGCAGCCCCGGGGGCTTTGGCACTGAAGCTTTCTTT
TRBJ2-7,TRBV4-1,TRBD1,-,CASSLDRGYEQYF,TGCGCCAGCAGCCTGGACAGGGGGTACGAGCAGTACTTC
TRBJ1-5,TRBV2,-,-,CASSVADSNQPQHF,TGTGCCAGCAGTGTTGCGGACAGCAATCAGCCCCAGCATTTT
TRBJ2-3,TRBV11-1,-,-,CASSEGGGRTDTQYF,TGTGCCAGCAGCGAAGGGGGGGGTCGCACAGATACGCAGTATTTT
TRBJ1-5,TRBV7-2,TRBD1,-,CASSDTGGRNQPQHF,TGTGCCAGCAGCGATACAGGGGGCCGCAATCAGCCCCAGCATTTT
TRBJ1-6,TRBV6-6,-,-,CASSKAGTSNSPLHF,TGTGCCAGCAGTAAAGCCGGGACGTCCAATTCACCCCTCCACTTT
TRBJ1-1,TRBV9,-,-,CASSARPWRQSGNTEAFF,TGTGCCAGCAGCGCCCGTCCTTGGCGACAGTCGGGAAACACTGAAGCTTTCTTT
TRBJ2-1,TRBV2,TRBD2,-,CASRRGANNEQFF,TGTGCCAGCAGGCGGGGGGCAAACAATGAGCAGTTCTTC
TRBJ2-5,TRBV7-2,TRBD1,-,CASRRSRGQGTETQYF,TGTGCCAGCAGGAGAAGCCGTGGACAGGGGACGGAGACCCAGTACTTC
TRBJ1-6,TRBV30,TRBD1,-,CAWQLGQGVLSRSYNSPLHF,TGTGCCTGGCAGCTCGGACAGGGGGTGTTGTCACGCTCCTATAATTCACCCCTCCACTTT
TRBJ1-1,TRBV6-6,-,-,CASSYSSPGKAFF,TGTGCCAGCAGTTACTCGAGTCCGGGGAAAGCTTTCTTT
TRBJ1-6,TRBV7-9,-,-,CASSSIGQSWSSPLHF,TGTGCCAGCAGCTCTATTGGACAGTCTTGGAGTTCACCCCTCCACTTT
TRBJ1-1,TRBV19,-,-,CASSIEEGGINTEAFF,TGTGCCAGTAGTATAGAGGAAGGAGGGATAAACACTGAAGCTTTCTTT
TRBJ2-1,TRBV6-5,-,once,CASSPAGTEQFF,TGTGCCAGCAGCCCTGCGGGGACTGAGCAGTTCTTC
TRBJ1-2,TRBV28,-,-,CASSLRQAPANYGYTF,TGTGCCAGCAGTCTCCGACAGGCGCCAGCTAACTATGGCTACACCTTC
TRBJ2-1,TRBV7-3,TRBD2,-,CASSSPGLAGGSYNEQFF,TGTGCCAGCAGCTCTCCGGGACTAGCGGGGGGGTCCTACAATGAGCAGTTCTTC
TRBJ1-1,TRBV30,TRBD1,-,CAWHRGRNTEAFF,TGTGCCTGGCACAGGGGACGGAACACTGAAGCTTTCTTT
TRBJ2-7,TRBV7-2,TRBD1,-,CASSLAGQGTYEQYF,TGTGCCAGCAGCTTAGCGGGACAGGGGACCTACGAGCAGTACTTC
TRBJ1-2,TRBV28,TRBD1,-,CASSSPDRGYGYTF,TGTGCCAGCAGTTCCCCAGACAGGGGCTATGGCTACACCTTC
TRBJ2-3,TRBV18,-,-,CASSPGRASSTDTQYF,TGTGCCAGCTCACCCGGCCGGGCCTCCAGCACAGATACGCAGTATTTT
TRBJ1-6,TRBV13,TRBD1,-,CASSFLGQASSRPNSPLHF,TGTGCCAGCAGCTTCCTCGGACAGGCCAGTAGTAGACCTAATTCACCCCTCCACTTT
TRBJ2-1,TRBV5-8,-,few,CASSSRGSLTHNEQFF,TGTGCCAGCTCATCGCGGGGAAGTCTAACGCACAATGAGCAGTTCTTC
TRBJ2-1,TRBV6-1,TRBD1,few,CASSERDRDYNEQFF,TGTGCCAGCAGTGAAAGGGACAGGGACTACAATGAGCAGTTCTTC
TRBJ2-5,TRBV6-5,TRBD2,-,CASRPPSGGLGEQYF,TGTGCCAGCCGCCCCCCTAGCGGGGGCCTGGGGGAGCAGTACTTC
TRBJ1-1,TRBV6-5,-,-,CASSYTWRDTEAFF,TGTGCCAGCAGTTACACGTGGAGGGATACTGAAGCTTTCTTT
TRBJ1-5,TRBV15,TRBD1,once,CATSRDRWQGGQPQHF,TGTGCCACCAGCAGAGATCGGTGGCAGGGGGGTCAGCCCCAGCATTTT
TRBJ2-4,TRBV12-1,-,-,CASSFASSGAKNIQYF,TGTGCCAGCAGCTTTGCGTCTAGCGGAGCCAAAAACATTCAGTACTTC
TRBJ1-2,TRBV29-1,-,-,CSVESYGYTF,TGCAGCGTAGAGTCCTATGGCTACACCTTC
TRBJ1-2,TRBV18,-,-,CASSPNNQDSLLSNYGYTF,TGTGCCAGCTCACCAAACAATCAGGACAGTTTACTGTCTAACTATGGCTACACCTTC
TRBJ1-6,TRBV29-1,-,-,CSVEELNSPLHF,TGCAGCGTTGAAGAGTTGAATTCACCCCTCCACTTT